This T cell receptor (beta chain) appears in the sequencing data of a study of blood T cell repertoires in COVID-19. Study-level background: Sources were T cells, B-cell-depleted T cells, or PBMCs; the material itself was cDNA or gDNA.

Germline V gene lookup returns CDR1 MDHEN and CDR2 SYDVKM. CDR3 size: 16 residues. Trimming removed 4 bases at V and 0 bases at J, with 15 bases between. Clones were sequenced by immunoSEQ multiplex PCR, and TCRdb holds only the in-frame ones, with some missing. The sample gives some 320,000 clones, around 85% of which show up once; around 2% is in the top ten. V usage is TRBV28 and J usage is TRBJ2-5, with D unresolved. This receptor was obtained from a woman under 40 who had been exposed to COVID-19. Sequenced sample: PBMCs or T cells enriched from blood (not recorded which). The chain's CDR3 is CASSSRFIEYQETQYF. CDR3 nucleotide sequence: TGTGCCAGCAGTTCCCGCTTCATCGAGTACCAAGAGACCCAGTACTTC.